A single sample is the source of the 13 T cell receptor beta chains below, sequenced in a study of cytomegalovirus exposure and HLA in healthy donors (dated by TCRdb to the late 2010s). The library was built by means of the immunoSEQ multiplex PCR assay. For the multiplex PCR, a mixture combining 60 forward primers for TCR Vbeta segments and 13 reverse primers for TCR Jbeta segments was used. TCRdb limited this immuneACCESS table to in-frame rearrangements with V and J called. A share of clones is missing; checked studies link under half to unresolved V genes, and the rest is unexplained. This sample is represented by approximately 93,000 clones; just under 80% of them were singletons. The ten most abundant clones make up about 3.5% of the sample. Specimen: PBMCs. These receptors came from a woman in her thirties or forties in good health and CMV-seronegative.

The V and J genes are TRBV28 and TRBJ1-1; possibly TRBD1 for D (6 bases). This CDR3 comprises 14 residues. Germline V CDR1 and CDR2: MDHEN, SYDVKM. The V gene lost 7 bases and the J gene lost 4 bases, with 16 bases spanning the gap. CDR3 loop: CASTSFMGATEAFF. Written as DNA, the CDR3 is TGTGCCAGCACCTCTTTCATGGGGGCCACTGAAGCTTTCTTT.

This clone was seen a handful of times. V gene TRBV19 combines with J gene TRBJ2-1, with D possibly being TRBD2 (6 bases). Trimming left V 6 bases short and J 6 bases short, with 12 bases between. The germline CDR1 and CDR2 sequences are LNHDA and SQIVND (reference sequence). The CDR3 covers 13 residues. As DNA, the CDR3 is TGTGCCAGTAGACGGACTACTACCAATGAGCAGTTCTTC. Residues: CASRRTTTNEQFF.

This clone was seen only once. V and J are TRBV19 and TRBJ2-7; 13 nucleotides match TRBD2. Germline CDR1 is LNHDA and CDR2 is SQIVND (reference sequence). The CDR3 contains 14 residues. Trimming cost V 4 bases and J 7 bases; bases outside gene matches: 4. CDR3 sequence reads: CASSNGLAGVEQYF. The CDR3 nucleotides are TGTGCCAGTAGTAACGGACTAGCGGGAGTGGAGCAGTACTTC.

DNA for the CDR3: TGTGCCACCAGCAGACTGGGACAGGGGGGTGGCTACACCTTC. Residues: CATSRLGQGGGYTF. This chain connects TRBV15 to TRBJ1-2; 11 positions agree with TRBD1. Per germline, CDR1 LNHNV and CDR2 YYDKDF (reference sequence). The CDR3 totals 14 residues. V lost 2 bases and J lost 7; bases outside the gene matches: 3.

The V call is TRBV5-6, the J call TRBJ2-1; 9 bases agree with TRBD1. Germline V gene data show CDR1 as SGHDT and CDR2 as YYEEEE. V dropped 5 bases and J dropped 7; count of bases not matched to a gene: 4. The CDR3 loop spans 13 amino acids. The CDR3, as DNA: TGTGCCAGCAGGGTGGACAGGGGAAATGAGCAGTTCTTC. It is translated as CASRVDRGNEQFF.

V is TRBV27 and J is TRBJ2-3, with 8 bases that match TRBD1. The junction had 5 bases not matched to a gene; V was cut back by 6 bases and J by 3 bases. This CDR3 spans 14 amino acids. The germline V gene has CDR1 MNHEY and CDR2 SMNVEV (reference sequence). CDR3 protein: CASRMTGATDTQYF. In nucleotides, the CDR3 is TGTGCCAGCAGGATGACAGGGGCAACAGATACGCAGTATTTT.

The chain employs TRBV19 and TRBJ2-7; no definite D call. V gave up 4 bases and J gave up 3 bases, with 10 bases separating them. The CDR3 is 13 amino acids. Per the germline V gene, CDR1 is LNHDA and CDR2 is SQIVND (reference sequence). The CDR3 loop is CASSSTPFYEQYF. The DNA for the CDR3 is TGTGCCAGTAGTAGTACTCCGTTCTACGAGCAGTACTTC.

The CDR3: CASSPWTGSTEAFF. The DNA of the CDR3 is TGTGCCAGCAGCCCTTGGACAGGGAGCACTGAAGCTTTCTTT. The J gene is TRBJ1-1, the V gene TRBV14; TRBD1 agrees at 8 bases. The length of the CDR3 is 14 residues. Trimming took 4 bases from V and 4 from J; bases not matched to a gene: 5. Per the germline V gene, CDR1 is SGHDN and CDR2 is FVKESK.

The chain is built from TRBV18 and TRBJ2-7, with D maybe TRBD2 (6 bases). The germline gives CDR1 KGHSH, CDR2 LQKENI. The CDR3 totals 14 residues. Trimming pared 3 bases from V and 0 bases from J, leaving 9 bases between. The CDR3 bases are TGTGCCAGCTCACCGGGGGGAACCTCCTACGAGCAGTACTTC. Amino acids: CASSPGGTSYEQYF.

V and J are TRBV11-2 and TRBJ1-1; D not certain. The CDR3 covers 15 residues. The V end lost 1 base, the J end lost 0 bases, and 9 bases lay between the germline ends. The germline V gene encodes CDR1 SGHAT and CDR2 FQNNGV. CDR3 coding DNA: TGTGCCAGCAGCTTAGTTGGCGGGATGAACACTGAAGCTTTCTTT. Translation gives CASSLVGGMNTEAFF.

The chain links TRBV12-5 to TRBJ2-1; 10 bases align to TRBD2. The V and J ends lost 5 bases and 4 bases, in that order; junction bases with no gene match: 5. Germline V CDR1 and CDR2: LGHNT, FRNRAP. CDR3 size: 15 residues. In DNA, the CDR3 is TGTGCTAGTGGTAGCGGGAGGGCCCCTTACAATGAGCAGTTCTTC. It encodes CASGSGRAPYNEQFF.

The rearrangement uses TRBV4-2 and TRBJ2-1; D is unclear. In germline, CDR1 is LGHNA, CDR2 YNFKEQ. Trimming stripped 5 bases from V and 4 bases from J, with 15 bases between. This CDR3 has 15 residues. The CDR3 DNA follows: TGTGCCAGCAGCTCCAAAGAGGTAGAGTACAATGAGCAGTTCTTC. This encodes CASSSKEVEYNEQFF.

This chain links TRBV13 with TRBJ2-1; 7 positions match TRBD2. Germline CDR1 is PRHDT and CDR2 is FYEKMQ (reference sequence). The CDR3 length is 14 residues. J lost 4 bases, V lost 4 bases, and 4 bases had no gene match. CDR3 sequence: CASSSYGGYNEQFF. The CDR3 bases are TGTGCCAGCAGCTCTTACGGGGGGTACAATGAGCAGTTCTTC.